This T cell receptor beta chain was captured in a study of blood T cell repertoires in COVID-19. TCRdb's copy holds only in-frame clones and misses some; the assay was immunoSEQ multiplex PCR. The sample has around 65,000 clones, approximately 83% seen once. CDR3 length: 11 amino acids. From germline, CDR1 is SQVTM and CDR2 ANQGSEA. V was shortened by 7 bases and J by 4 bases, with 11 bases between the two germline ends. The clonotype comes from a human donor in a cohort sampled during active COVID-19. The sample consisted of peripheral blood. The chain is built from TRBV29-1 and TRBJ2-7; D not certain. CDR3: CSAHTEYEQYF. In DNA form, the CDR3 reads TGCAGCGCCCATACAGAGTACGAGCAGTACTTC.